This T cell receptor (beta chain) was sequenced for a study of siplizumab effects on memory and regulatory T cells. Broader study findings: Siplizumab led to significantly less abundant alloreactive sequences that could be traced back to unstimulated CD4+ memory cells. With siplizumab, mappable alloreactive CD4+ clones averaged 68.8% Treg-derived, versus under 30% in controls. Memory T cells appeared less diverse than naive cells, which seemed to contribute substantially to alloresponse.

Assays captured 85,000 to 100,000 TCR templates per sample. Using immunoSEQ multiplex PCR, the repertoire was profiled, and TCRdb retains in-frame clones only, with some absent. This table has 110,000 or so clones, about 94% appearing once. The CDR3 has 14 amino acids. Germline lookup yields CDR1 MNHNS and CDR2 SASEGT. Trimming removed 7 bases from V and 1 base from J; junction bases left unmatched: 2. A word on this clone: What it binds is unknown.

Specimen: non-Treg CD4+ T cells sorted from blood. The receptor was derived from a human donor in good health. The chain links TRBV6-1 to TRBJ2-3, with 10 bases matching TRBD2. For the CDR3, the DNA is TGTGCCAGCAATCTAGCGGGGGGCACAGATACGCAGTATTTT. This encodes CASNLAGGTDTQYF.